This T cell receptor beta chain emerged from a study of T cells after yellow fever vaccination. Study-level information: Some fractions had low cell numbers, and these were prepared with SMART-Seq v4 Ultra Low Input.

Only a few counts were recorded for this clonotype. TCRdb used MiXCR to reprocess the 5' RACE reads, holding one entry per CDR3 protein. The sample has approximately 85,000 distinct CDR3 sequences, roughly 14% seen once. V gave up 2 bases and J gave up 8 bases; unmatched junction bases: 3. The CDR3 extends over 13 amino acids. The V gene's germline CDR1 is MNHEY and CDR2 SVGEGT. This sequence joins TRBV6-2 or TRBV6-3 and TRBJ1-2, with 9 bases aligning to TRBD1. This TCR derives from a man between 18 and 35 years old who received the YFV17D yellow fever vaccine. The material was CD8+ T cells not binding an NS4B(214-222) dextramer, sorted from PBMCs, obtained around 3 weeks after the first yellow fever vaccination. As DNA, the CDR3 is TGTGCCAGCAGTTACCGGACAGGGGAAGGCTACACCTTC. This sequence encodes CASSYRTGEGYTF.